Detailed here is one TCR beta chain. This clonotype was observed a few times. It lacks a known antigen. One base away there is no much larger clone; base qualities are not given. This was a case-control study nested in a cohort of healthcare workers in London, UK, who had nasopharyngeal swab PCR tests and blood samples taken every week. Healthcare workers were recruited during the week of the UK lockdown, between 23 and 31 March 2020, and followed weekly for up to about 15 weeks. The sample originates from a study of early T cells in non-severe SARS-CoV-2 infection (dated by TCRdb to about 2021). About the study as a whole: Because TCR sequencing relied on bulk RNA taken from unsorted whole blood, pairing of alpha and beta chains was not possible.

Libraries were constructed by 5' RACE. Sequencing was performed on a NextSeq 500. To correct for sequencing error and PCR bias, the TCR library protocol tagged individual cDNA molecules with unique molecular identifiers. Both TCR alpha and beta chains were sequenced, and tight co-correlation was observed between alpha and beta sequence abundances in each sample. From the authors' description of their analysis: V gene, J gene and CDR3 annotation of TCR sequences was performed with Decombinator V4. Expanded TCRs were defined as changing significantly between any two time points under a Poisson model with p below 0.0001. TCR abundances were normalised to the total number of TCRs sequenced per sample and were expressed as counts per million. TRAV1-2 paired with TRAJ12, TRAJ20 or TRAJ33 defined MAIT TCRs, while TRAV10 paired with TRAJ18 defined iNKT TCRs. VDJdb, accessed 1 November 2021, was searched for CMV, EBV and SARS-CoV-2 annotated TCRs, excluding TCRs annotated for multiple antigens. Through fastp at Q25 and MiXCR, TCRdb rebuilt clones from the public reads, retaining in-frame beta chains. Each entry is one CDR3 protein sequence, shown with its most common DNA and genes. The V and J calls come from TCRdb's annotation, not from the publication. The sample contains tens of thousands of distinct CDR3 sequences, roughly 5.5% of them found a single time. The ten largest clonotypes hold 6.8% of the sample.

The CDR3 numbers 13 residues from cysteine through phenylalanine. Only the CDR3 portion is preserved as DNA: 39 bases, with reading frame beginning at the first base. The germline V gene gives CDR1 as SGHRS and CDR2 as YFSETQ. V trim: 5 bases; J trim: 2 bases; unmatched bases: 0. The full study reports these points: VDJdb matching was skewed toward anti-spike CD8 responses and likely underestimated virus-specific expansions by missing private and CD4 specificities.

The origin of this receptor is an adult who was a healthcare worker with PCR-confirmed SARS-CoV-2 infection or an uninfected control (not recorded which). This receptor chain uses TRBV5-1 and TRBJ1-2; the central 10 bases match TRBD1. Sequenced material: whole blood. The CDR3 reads CASRGQGNYGYTF. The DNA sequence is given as TGCGCCAGCAGGGGACAGGGGAACTATGGCTACACCTTC.